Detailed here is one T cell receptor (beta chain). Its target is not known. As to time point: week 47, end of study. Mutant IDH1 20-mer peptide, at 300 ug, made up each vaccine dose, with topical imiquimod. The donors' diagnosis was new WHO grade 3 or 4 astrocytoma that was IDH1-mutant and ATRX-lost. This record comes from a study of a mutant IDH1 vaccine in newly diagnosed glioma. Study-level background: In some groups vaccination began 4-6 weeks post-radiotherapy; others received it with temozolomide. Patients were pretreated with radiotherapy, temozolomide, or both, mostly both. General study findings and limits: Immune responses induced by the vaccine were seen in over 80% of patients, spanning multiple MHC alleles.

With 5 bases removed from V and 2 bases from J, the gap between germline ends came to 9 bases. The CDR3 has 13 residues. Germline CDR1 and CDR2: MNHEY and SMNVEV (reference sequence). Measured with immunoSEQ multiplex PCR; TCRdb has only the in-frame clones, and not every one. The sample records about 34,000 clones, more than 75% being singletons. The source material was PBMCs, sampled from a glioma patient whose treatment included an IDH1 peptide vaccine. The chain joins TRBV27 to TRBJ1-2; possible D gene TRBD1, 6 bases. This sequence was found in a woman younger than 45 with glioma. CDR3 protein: CASSAGANYGYTF. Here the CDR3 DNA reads TGTGCCAGCAGTGCAGGGGCCAACTATGGCTACACCTTC.